This T cell receptor (beta chain) was observed in a study of cytomegalovirus exposure and HLA in healthy donors. Trimming pared 8 bases from V and 2 bases from J, leaving 13 bases between. Germline assignment: CDR1 SGHAT and CDR2 FQNNGV. This CDR3 is built from 13 residues. This clone was recorded only once. What it recognizes is unknown. Study results and caveats: Likely technical artifact: a cluster of highly shared sequence variants. Researchers counted around 180 TCR beta chains as cytomegalovirus-associated. Presence/absence analyses took donor sequencing depth as roughly uniform. The availability of immune exposure information extended only to CMV serostatus.

PCR was performed using 60 Vbeta and 13 Jbeta primers. Method: immunoSEQ multiplex PCR; TCRdb's copy keeps in-frame clones and lacks some. The sample records over 150,000 clones, around 67% being singletons. The TCR was taken from a woman between 18 and 29 years old in good health and CMV-seropositive. The chain links TRBV11-2 to TRBJ2-7; TRBD2 might be the D (6 bases). The material sequenced was PBMCs. The CDR3 region is CASGPAGPYEQYF. CDR3 nucleotide sequence: TGTGCCAGCGGGCCTGCGGGACCCTACGAGCAGTACTTC.